These 18 T cell receptor beta chains share one sample of origin, sequenced in a study of T cell changes during pregnancy in multiple sclerosis. Clones were read by immunoSEQ multiplex PCR, and TCRdb kept only the in-frame ones, dropping some. The sample holds some 18,000 clones, about 87% seen once. The sample consisted of CD8+ T cells from peripheral blood mononuclear cells, taken in the third trimester of pregnancy. The receptors originated from a female donor in good health, enrolled as a control in a pregnancy study.

CDR3 amino acids: CASSSPGTDYEQYF. CDR3 in DNA: TGTGCCAGTAGTTCCCCAGGGACAGACTACGAGCAGTACTTC. V is TRBV19 and J is TRBJ2-7, with TRBD1 identical over 7 bases. J gave up 3 bases and V 5 bases, and 7 bases lay outside the gene matches. The CDR3 contains 14 residues. Germline lookup yields CDR1 LNHDA and CDR2 SQIVND (reference sequence).

V gene TRBV27 combines with J gene TRBJ2-3; weak D call: TRBD2 (6 bases). This CDR3 comprises 16 residues. The germline V gene has CDR1 MNHEY and CDR2 SMNVEV (reference sequence). V was cut by 5 bases and J by 1 base, with 16 bases left in between. CDR3: CASSLGTFPGTDTQYF. CDR3 DNA: TGTGCCAGCAGTCTCGGGACTTTTCCTGGCACAGATACGCAGTATTTT.

This chain links TRBV11-2 with TRBJ2-7; D ambiguous. The germline V and J ends were trimmed by 1 base and 7 bases, with 2 bases remaining between them. The CDR3 consists of 10 residues. CDR1 is SGHAT, CDR2 FQNNGV, per germline. CDR3 sequence reads: CASSLVEQYF. In DNA form, the CDR3 reads TGTGCCAGCAGCTTAGTAGAGCAGTACTTC.

The CDR3 bases are TGTGCCAGCAGTGGGACAGCTATGAACACTGAAGCTTTCTTT. This codes for CASSGTAMNTEAFF. The chain is built from TRBV28 and TRBJ1-1, with TRBD1 identical over 7 bases. CDR3 length: 14 amino acids. Germline values: CDR1 MDHEN, CDR2 SYDVKM. The junction had 3 bases not matched to a gene; V was cut back by 5 bases and J by 0 bases.

V is TRBV28 and J is TRBJ1-4; 7 bases map to TRBD1. CDR3 length: 15 amino acids. CDR1 is MDHEN and CDR2 is SYDVKM in the germline V gene. The V gene end was trimmed by 4 bases and the J gene end by 4 bases; junction bases not matched to a gene: 6. The DNA for the CDR3 is TGTGCCAGCAGTTCCACCGGGACAGTTAATGAAAAACTGTTTTTT. It codes for CASSSTGTVNEKLFF.

V and J are TRBV11-2 and TRBJ2-7; 8 bases align to TRBD1. In germline, CDR1 is SGHAT, CDR2 FQNNGV. Losses at the gene ends were 4 bases for V and 4 bases for J; bases not matched to a gene: 9. There are 15 residues in the CDR3. For the CDR3, the DNA is TGTGCCAGCAGCTCTCCACAGGGGGGCCAGTACGAGCAGTACTTC. Amino acids: CASSSPQGGQYEQYF.

This clone was observed a single time. This chain joins TRBV13 and TRBJ2-2; D is unresolved. The V and J ends lost 5 bases and 3 bases respectively, with 4 bases between them. The CDR3 totals 12 residues. The germline gives CDR1 PRHDT, CDR2 FYEKMQ (reference sequence). This CDR3 reads CASSPDTGELFF. For the CDR3, the DNA is TGTGCCAGCAGCCCAGACACCGGGGAGCTGTTTTTT.

By share of the sample, this clone is medium-sized. This chain connects TRBV10-1 to TRBJ2-3; 9 bases match TRBD2. V lost 4 bases and J lost 1; bases outside the gene matches: 0. The CDR3 spans 14 residues. Germline CDR1 is WNHNN and CDR2 is SYGVQD (reference sequence). The CDR3 loop reads CASSGTSGTDTQYF. Written as DNA, the CDR3 is TGCGCCAGCAGTGGGACTAGCGGCACAGATACGCAGTATTTT.

This clone was seen only once. V is TRBV5-1 and J is TRBJ2-7; a possible D gene is TRBD2 (6 bases). The CDR3 is made up of 14 amino acids. Looked up from germline, CDR1 is SGHRS and CDR2 is YFSETQ. Trimming cost V 7 bases and J 7 bases, with 21 bases left between them. CDR3 DNA: TGCGCCAGCGGAAACGGGACTTTGGAGGGAGAGCAGTACTTC. Translating gives CASGNGTLEGEQYF.

The chain is built from TRBV7-9 and TRBJ2-6; 7 bases match TRBD2. This CDR3 is 16 amino acids long. Losses at the gene ends were 8 bases for V and 0 bases for J; bases not matched to a gene: 7. Germline V gene lookup returns CDR1 SEHNR and CDR2 FQNEAQ (reference sequence). The CDR3 DNA reads as TGTGCCAGCCGGGGGGAGTTCCTCTCTGGGGCCAACGTCCTGACTTTC. This sequence encodes CASRGEFLSGANVLTF.

The chain joins TRBV7-9 to TRBJ1-2; D perhaps matches TRBD1 (5 bases). V was clipped by 5 bases and J by 7 bases, with 17 bases between them. This CDR3 comprises 14 residues. Germline V gene sequence: CDR1 SEHNR, CDR2 FQNEAQ (reference sequence). The CDR3 protein is CASSPRGGVGGYTF. In nucleotides, the CDR3 is TGTGCCAGCAGCCCACGCGGGGGGGTAGGTGGCTACACCTTC.

The CDR3 here is CATSRDRGGTQETQYF. CDR3 DNA: TGTGCCACCAGCAGAGATCGCGGGGGAACCCAAGAGACCCAGTACTTC. V usage is TRBV15 and J usage is TRBJ2-5; 7 positions agree with TRBD2. Germline V gene data show CDR1 as LNHNV and CDR2 as YYDKDF (reference sequence). V was clipped by 0 bases and J by 1 base; unmatched bases: 5. The length of the CDR3 is 16 residues.

The gene calls are TRBV7-9 and TRBJ2-7; the match to TRBD2 covers 7 bases. CDR1 is SEHNR, CDR2 FQNEAQ, per germline (reference sequence). V shed 5 bases, J shed 1 base, and the junction held 8 bases outside the gene matches. This CDR3 contains 15 residues. The CDR3 reads CASSPRRGGSYEQYF. CDR3 bases: TGTGCCAGCAGCCCCCGTAGGGGAGGGTCCTACGAGCAGTACTTC.

This rearrangement joins TRBV9 to TRBJ2-3, with 9 bases aligning to TRBD1. Germline CDR1 reads SGDLS; CDR2 reads YYNGEE. This CDR3 region has 15 residues. With V trimmed by 3 bases and J by 1 base, 3 bases remained unmatched. CDR3 in DNA: TGTGCCAGCAGCGCACAGGGGGCTGGCACAGATACGCAGTATTTT. The encoded protein is CASSAQGAGTDTQYF.

The chain is built from TRBV4-3 and TRBJ1-2, with 9 bases fitting TRBD1. The V gene's germline CDR1 is LGHNA and CDR2 YSLEER. This CDR3 is built from 15 residues. The J segment lost 8 bases and the V segment lost 4 bases, leaving 11 bases of the junction unmatched. The CDR3 sequence: CASSRPEQGAGGYTF. The CDR3 DNA reads TGCGCCAGCAGCCGGCCCGAACAGGGGGCCGGGGGCTACACCTTC.

The V call is TRBV7-9, the J call TRBJ1-3; 9 bases line up with TRBD1. The germline gives CDR1 SEHNR, CDR2 FQNEAQ (reference sequence). Trimming took 5 bases from V and 8 from J; bases not matched to a gene: 7. This CDR3 has 14 residues. CDR3 amino acids: CASSRDRVVDTIYF. The CDR3 DNA sequence: TGTGCCAGCAGCCGGGACAGGGTGGTGGACACCATATATTTT.

This rearrangement joins TRBV29-1 to TRBJ2-1, with D possibly being TRBD1 (6 bases). The CDR3 totals 17 residues. In germline, CDR1 is SQVTM, CDR2 ANQGSEA. V gave up 1 base and J gave up 4 bases, with 20 bases separating them. The DNA of the CDR3 is TGCAGCGTTGAAGGGCTCACAGGGACGCGGTCTTACAATGAGCAGTTCTTC. Protein: CSVEGLTGTRSYNEQFF.

The V call is TRBV29-1, the J call TRBJ1-3, with D possibly being TRBD1 (5 bases). The CDR3 runs to 14 residues. Per germline, CDR1 SQVTM and CDR2 ANQGSEA. The germline V and J ends were trimmed by 7 bases and 1 base, with 14 bases remaining between them. The CDR3 protein is CSGLGGMSGNTIYF. Here the CDR3 DNA reads TGCAGCGGGTTGGGGGGAATGTCTGGAAACACCATATATTTT.